This T cell receptor beta chain was observed in a study of OX40 agonist ivuxolimab in advanced cancers. Overall study: Ivuxolimab doses were 0.01, 0.1, 0.3, 1.5, 3 or 10 mg/kg every 2 weeks. A history of anti-PD-1, anti-PD-L1 or anti-CTLA-4 therapy was acceptable, and 40% had some.

Repertoires were generated with immunoSEQ multiplex PCR, while TCRdb's copy carries only in-frame clones and drops some. The table lists roughly 60,000 clones, about 86% of them singletons, with almost 4% in the top ten. Study-wide findings and caveats: The CD4+ and CD8+ T cells in the blood had expanded clonally by week 6 at 0.1 to 3.0 mg/kg.

Researchers took blood at baseline, on cycle 4 day 1, and on cycle 7 day 1. About this clone itself: Its antigen is undetermined.

The sequence came from an adult with an advanced solid tumor such as melanoma, head and neck, liver or kidney cancer. The material sequenced was CD4+ or CD8+ T cells sorted from blood, taken in a trial of the OX40 agonist ivuxolimab.

The CDR3 bases are TGTGCCAGCAGCTTATACCACGAGCAGTACTTC. It specifies CASSLYHEQYF. The chain couples TRBV7-2 to TRBJ2-7; the D is unclear. Germline V gene sequence: CDR1 SGHTA, CDR2 FQGNSA. Trimming stripped 2 bases from V and 5 bases from J, with 4 bases between. This CDR3 has 11 residues.